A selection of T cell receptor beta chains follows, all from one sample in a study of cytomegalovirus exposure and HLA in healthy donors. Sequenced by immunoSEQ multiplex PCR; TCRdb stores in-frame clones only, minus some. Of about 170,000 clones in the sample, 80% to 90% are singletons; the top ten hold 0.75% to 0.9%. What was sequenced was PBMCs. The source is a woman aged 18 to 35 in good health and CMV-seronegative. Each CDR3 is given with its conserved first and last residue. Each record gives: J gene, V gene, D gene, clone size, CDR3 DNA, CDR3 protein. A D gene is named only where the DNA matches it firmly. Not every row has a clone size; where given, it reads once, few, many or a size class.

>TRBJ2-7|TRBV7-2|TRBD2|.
TGTGCCAGCAGCTTAGAGGGGACTAGCAGTACCTACGAGCAGTACTTC
CASSLEGTSSTYEQYF
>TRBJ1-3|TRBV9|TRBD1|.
TGTGCCAGCAGCCGGACAGGAGCCTTTTTAACCTCTGGAAACACCATATATTTT
CASSRTGAFLTSGNTIYF
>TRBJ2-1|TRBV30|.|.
TGTGCCTGGAGTGTTGGACTCTACAATGAGCAGTTCTTC
CAWSVGLYNEQFF
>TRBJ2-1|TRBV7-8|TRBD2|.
TGTGCCAGCAGCCTGGTCCGACCTAGCGGGAGATTTGGTGAGCAGTTCTTC
CASSLVRPSGRFGEQFF
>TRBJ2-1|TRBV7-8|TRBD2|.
TGTGCCAGCAGCTTAGATTGGGGGACTAGCGGGACCTACAATGAGCAGTTCTTC
CASSLDWGTSGTYNEQFF
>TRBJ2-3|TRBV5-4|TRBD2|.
TGTGCCAGCAGCCGAGCGGGAGGGCCAACAGATACGCAGTATTTT
CASSRAGGPTDTQYF
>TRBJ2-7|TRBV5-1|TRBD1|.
TGCGCCAGCAGCTTAGTTGGGACAGAGTCCGAGCAGTACTTC
CASSLVGTESEQYF
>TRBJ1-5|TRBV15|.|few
TGTGCCACCAGCAGTAGTCTAAACAGAGCTCAGCCCCAGCATTTT
CATSSSLNRAQPQHF
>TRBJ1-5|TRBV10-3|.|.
TGTGCCATCAGTGAGTACGGGGAATCTAATCAGCCCCAGCATTTT
CAISEYGESNQPQHF
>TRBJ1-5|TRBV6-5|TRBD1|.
TGTGCCAGCAGTATCCGACAGGGAAGCAATCAGCCCCAGCATTTT
CASSIRQGSNQPQHF
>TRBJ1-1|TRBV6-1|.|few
TGTGCCAGCAGTGAAGCAGTGGAAGGAGCAAACACTGAAGCTTTCTTT
CASSEAVEGANTEAFF
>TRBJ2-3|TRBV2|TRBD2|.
TGTGCCAGCAGTCACAAGACTAGCGGCATAATATTAGATACGCAGTATTTT
CASSHKTSGIILDTQYF
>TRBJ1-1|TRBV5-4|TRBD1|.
TGTGCCAGCAGCCAGTACACAGGGGGGGGTGAAGCTTTCTTT
CASSQYTGGGEAFF
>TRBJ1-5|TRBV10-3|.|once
TGTGCCATCAGTGAGTCGATAGGCAATCAGCCCCAGCATTTT
CAISESIGNQPQHF
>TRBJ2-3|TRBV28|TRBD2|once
TGTGCCAGCAGTTTAAGGCAGAGCGGGAGGGCCTTTGATGGCACAGATACGCAGTATTTT
CASSLRQSGRAFDGTDTQYF
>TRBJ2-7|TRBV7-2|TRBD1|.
TGTGCCAGCAGCTCGTTGACAGGGACCTACGAGCAGTACTTC
CASSSLTGTYEQYF
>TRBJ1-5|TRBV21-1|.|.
TGTGCCAGCAAGGGGTGGGTAAAGGGGCCCCAGCATTTT
CASKGWVKGPQHF
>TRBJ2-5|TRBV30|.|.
TGTGCCTGGAGTGTGATTAGTACGGAGACCCAGTACTTC
CAWSVISTETQYF
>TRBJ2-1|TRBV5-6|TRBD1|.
TGTGCCAGCAGCTTGAGTGGGACAGGGAATGAGCAGTTCTTC
CASSLSGTGNEQFF
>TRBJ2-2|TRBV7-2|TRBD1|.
TGTGCCAGCAGCTTCTTTCAGGGGGCGCGTACCGGGGAGCTGTTTTTT
CASSFFQGARTGELFF
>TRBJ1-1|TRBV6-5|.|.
TGTGCCAGCAGTTACGGACAGAACACTGAAGCTTTCTTT
CASSYGQNTEAFF
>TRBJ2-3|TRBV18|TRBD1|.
TGTGCCAGCTCCGGACAGGGGCGACGCACAGATACGCAGTATTTT
CASSGQGRRTDTQYF
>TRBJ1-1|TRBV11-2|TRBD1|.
TGTGCCAGCAGCTTGACGGGACAGCGGAACACTGAAGCTTTCTTT
CASSLTGQRNTEAFF
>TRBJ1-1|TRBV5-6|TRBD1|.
TGTGCCAGCAGCCGCAGGGGGCTTAGTAGCACTGAAGCTTTCTTT
CASSRRGLSSTEAFF
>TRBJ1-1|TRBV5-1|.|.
TGCGCCAGCAGCTTAGGACAGATAAACACTGAAGCTTTCTTT
CASSLGQINTEAFF
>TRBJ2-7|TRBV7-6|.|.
TGTGCCAGCAGCTCGCGTCAACTAGTTGGGTGCGAGCAGTACTTC
CASSSRQLVGCEQYF
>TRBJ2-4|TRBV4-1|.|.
TGCGCCAGCAGCCGAGGGGAGGCTGCGGGGAGAAACATTCAGTACTTC
CASSRGEAAGRNIQYF
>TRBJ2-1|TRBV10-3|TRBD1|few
TGTGCCATCAGCAGGGACAGCCAAATCTCCTACAATGAGCAGTTCTTC
CAISRDSQISYNEQFF
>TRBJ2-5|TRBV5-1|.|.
TGCGCCAGCAGCTTGGAAGAGGGAGAGACCCAGTACTTC
CASSLEEGETQYF
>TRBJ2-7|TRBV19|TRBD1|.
TGTGCCAGCCGGGACAGGAGATACGAGCAGTACTTC
CASRDRRYEQYF
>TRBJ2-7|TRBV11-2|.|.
TGTGCCAGCAGCGCCCTTAGCGGAAGCTACGAGCAGTACTTC
CASSALSGSYEQYF
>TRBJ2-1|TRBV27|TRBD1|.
TGTGCCAGCAGTTCACCAGGGGGCCCCTACAATGAGCAGTTCTTC
CASSSPGGPYNEQFF
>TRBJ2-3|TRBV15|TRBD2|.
TGTGCCACCAGACGATTCGGGACTAGCAAGGAAGATACGCAGTATTTT
CATRRFGTSKEDTQYF
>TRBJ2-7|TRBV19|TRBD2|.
TGTGCCAGTAGTCCCCGGACTAGAAGCTACGAGCAGTACTTC
CASSPRTRSYEQYF
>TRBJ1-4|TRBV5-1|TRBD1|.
TGCGCCAGCAGCTTGCCTACAGGGGTCACGAATGAAAAACTGTTTTTT
CASSLPTGVTNEKLFF
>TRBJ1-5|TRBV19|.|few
TGTGCCAGTAGTCTCCACAGTAGCAATCAGCCCCAGCATTTT
CASSLHSSNQPQHF
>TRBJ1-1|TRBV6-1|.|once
TGTGCCAGCAGTGAAACAGGGCTGAACACTGAAGCTTTCTTT
CASSETGLNTEAFF
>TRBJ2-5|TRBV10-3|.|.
TGTGCCATCGCAGGAACCGACCAAGAGACCCAGTACTTC
CAIAGTDQETQYF
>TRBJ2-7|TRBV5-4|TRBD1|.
TGTGCCAGCAGCTTCGGGGACAGGGCCCACGAGCAGTACTTC
CASSFGDRAHEQYF
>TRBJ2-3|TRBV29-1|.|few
TGCAGCGTCCATCCCAGGGGAGATACGCAGTATTTT
CSVHPRGDTQYF
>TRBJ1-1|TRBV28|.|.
TGTGCCAGCATATCCACCTGGAGCACTGAAGCTTTCTTT
CASISTWSTEAFF
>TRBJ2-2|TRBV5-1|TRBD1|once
TGCGCCAGCACCGTAGAGAGGGGGCTGTACACCGGGGAGCTGTTTTTT
CASTVERGLYTGELFF
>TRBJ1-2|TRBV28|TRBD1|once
TGTGCCAGCAGCGATGGACAGGGGGCGCTTGGCTACACCTTC
CASSDGQGALGYTF
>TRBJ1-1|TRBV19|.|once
TGTGCCAGTAATCTCAAATTTAGACCTAGGACTACTGAAGCTTTCTTT
CASNLKFRPRTTEAFF
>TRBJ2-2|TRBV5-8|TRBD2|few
TGTGCCAGCAGCCGCAGGACTAGCGGGAACACCGGGGAGCTGTTTTTT
CASSRRTSGNTGELFF
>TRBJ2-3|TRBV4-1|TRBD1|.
TGCGCCAGCAGCCAAGATGCCGGACAGGGGTCAGATACGCAGTATTTT
CASSQDAGQGSDTQYF
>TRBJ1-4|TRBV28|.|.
TGTGCCAGCAGCCAGGGAAATAAGGAAAAACTGTTTTTT
CASSQGNKEKLFF
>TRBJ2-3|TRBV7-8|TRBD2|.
TGTGCCAGCAGCCCCCTAGCGGGAGACACAGATACGCAGTATTTT
CASSPLAGDTDTQYF
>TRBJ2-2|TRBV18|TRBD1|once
TGTGCCAGCGCTACCGGGACAGGGGAAACCGGGGAGCTGTTTTTT
CASATGTGETGELFF
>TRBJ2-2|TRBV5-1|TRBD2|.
TGCGCCAGCAGCTTGGTTGCGGGAGGGAACACCGGGGAGCTGTTTTTT
CASSLVAGGNTGELFF
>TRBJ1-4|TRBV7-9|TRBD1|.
TGTTCCAGCAGCTTATTGGAAGACAGGGGGCAGATAGCTAATGAAAAACTGTTTTTT
CSSSLLEDRGQIANEKLFF
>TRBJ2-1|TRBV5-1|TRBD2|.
TGCGCCAGCAGCTCGGAACCTAGCGGGAGCGGGAATGAGCAGTTCTTC
CASSSEPSGSGNEQFF
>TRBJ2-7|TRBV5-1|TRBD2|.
TGCGCCAGCAGCAAGGGGACTAGCGGGAGTTACGAGCAGTATTTC
CASSKGTSGSYEQYF